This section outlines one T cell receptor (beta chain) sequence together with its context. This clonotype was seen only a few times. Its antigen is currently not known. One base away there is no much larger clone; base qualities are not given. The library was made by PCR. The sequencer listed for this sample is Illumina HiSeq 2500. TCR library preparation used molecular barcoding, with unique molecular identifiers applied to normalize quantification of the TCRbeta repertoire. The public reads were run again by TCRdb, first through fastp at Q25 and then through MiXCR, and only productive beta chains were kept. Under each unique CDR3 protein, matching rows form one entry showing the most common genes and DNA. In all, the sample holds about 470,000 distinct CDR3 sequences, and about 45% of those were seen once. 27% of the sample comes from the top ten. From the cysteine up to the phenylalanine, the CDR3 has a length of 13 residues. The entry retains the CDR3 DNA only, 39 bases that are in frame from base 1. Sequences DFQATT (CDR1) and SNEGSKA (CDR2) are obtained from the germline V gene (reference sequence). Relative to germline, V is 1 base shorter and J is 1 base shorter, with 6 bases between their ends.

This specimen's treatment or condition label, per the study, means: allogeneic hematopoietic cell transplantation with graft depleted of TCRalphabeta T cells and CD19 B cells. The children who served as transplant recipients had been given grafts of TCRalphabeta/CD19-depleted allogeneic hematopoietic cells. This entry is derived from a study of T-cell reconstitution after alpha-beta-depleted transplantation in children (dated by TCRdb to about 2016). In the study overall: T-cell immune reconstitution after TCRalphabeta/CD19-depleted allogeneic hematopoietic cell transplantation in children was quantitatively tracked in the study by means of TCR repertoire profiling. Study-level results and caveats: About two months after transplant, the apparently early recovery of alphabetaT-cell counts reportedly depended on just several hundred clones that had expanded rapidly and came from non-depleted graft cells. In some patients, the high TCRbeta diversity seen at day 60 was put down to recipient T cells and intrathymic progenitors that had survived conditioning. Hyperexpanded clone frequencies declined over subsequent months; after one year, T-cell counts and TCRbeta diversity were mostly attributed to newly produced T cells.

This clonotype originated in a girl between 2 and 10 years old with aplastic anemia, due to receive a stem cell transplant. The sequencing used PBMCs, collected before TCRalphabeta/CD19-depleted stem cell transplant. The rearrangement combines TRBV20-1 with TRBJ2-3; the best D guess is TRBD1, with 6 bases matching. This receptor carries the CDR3 CSARGQGTDTQYF. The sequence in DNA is TGCAGTGCTAGAGGACAGGGCACAGATACGCAGTATTTT.